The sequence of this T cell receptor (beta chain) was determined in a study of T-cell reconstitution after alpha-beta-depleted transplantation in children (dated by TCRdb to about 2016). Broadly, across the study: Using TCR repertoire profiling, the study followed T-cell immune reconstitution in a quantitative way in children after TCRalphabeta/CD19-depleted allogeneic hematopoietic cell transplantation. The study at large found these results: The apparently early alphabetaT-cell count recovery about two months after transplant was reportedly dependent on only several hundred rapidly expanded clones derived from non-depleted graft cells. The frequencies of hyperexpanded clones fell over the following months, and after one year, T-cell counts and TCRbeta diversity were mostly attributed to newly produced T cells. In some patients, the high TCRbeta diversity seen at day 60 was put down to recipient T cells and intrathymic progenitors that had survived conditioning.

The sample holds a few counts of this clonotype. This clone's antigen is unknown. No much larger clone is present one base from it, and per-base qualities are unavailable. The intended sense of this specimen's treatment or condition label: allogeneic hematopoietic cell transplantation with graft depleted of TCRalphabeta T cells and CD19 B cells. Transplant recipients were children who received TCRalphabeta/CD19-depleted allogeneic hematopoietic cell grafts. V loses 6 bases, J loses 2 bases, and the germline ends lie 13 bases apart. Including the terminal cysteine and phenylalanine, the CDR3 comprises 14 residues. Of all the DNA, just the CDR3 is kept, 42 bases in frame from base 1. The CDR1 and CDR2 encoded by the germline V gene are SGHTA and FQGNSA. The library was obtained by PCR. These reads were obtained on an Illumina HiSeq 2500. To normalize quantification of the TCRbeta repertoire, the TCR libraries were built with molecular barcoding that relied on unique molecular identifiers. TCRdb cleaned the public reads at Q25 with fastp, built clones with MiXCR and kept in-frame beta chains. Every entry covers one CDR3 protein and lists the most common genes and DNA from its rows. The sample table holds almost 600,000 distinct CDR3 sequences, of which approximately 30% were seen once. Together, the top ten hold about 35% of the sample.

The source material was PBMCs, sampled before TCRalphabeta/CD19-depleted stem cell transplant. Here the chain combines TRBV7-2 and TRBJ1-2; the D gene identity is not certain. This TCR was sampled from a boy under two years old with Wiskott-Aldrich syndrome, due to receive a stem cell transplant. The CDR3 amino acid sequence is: CASSLLGRNYGYTF. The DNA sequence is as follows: TGTGCCAGCAGTCTCCTCGGGCGGAACTATGGCTACACCTTC.